This T cell receptor beta chain stems from a study of CXCR3-negative and CXCR3-positive naive CD8 T cells. Findings and caveats of the study: Naive CXCR3-positive cells had TRB CDR3s more hydrophobic than those of CXCR3-negative naive cells.

The CDR3 has 16 amino acids. Remarks on this clonotype: What it binds is not known.

The authors prepared UMI-labeled TRB cDNA libraries by 5' RACE. TCRdb reprocessed the 5' RACE reads and keeps a single row for each CDR3 protein, giving no DNA. The ten most abundant clones cover approximately 0.62% of a sample with tens of thousands of distinct CDR3 sequences. The chain links TRBV12-3 or TRBV12-4 to TRBJ2-3; with no DNA, the TCRdb D assignment of TRBD1 cannot be verified. This receptor was identified in a human donor in good health. Some clones in this sample may be carry-over from other donors' samples. The sample consisted of naive CXCR3+ CD8+ T cells from blood. Described subset: CD45RO-CCR7+CD27+CD95- naive CD8+ T cells expressing CXCR3 (TNR3+). CDR3 residues: CASSSGRTGETDTQYF.